This is a list of T cell receptor beta chains from one sample in a study of blood T cells in healthy people across ages. TCRdb recomputed calls from the 5' RACE reads with MiXCR, one row per CDR3 protein. The profile shows 950,000 to 1,200,000 distinct CDR3 sequences, under 40% of them singletons. The source material was blood. These receptor sequences come from a man aged 18-30 years in good health. CDR3s include the opening cysteine and the closing phenylalanine or tryptophan. The D gene is left open where the match is weak. Not every row has a clone size; where given, it reads once, few, many or a size class.

size	D	V	J	CDR3	DNA
NA	NA	TRBV5-1	TRBJ2-5	CASSLVPDDQETQYF	TGCGCCAGCAGCTTGGTCCCGGATGATCAAGAGACCCAGTACTTC
NA	NA	TRBV4-2	TRBJ2-1	CASSQGQGTNNEQFF	TGTGCCAGCAGCCAAGGTCAAGGGACAAACAATGAGCAGTTCTTC
NA	TRBD1	TRBV13	TRBJ1-1	CASSLDGQGIEAFF	TGTGCCAGCAGCCTAGACGGACAGGGCATTGAAGCTTTCTTT
NA	NA	TRBV6-2/TRBV6-3	TRBJ1-2	CAGSLINYGYTF	TGTGCCGGCAGTTTGATAAACTATGGCTACACCTTC
NA	TRBD2	TRBV7-2	TRBJ2-1	CASSYGTSWSNEQFF	TGTGCCAGCAGCTACGGGACTAGCTGGTCCAATGAGCAGTTCTTC
NA	TRBD1	TRBV7-2	TRBJ2-2	CASSSYRGGLFF	TGTGCCAGCAGCTCCTACAGGGGTGGGCTGTTTTTT
NA	TRBD1	TRBV5-1	TRBJ1-4	CASSGATDRGWANEKLFF	TGCGCCAGCAGCGGAGCTACTGACAGGGGGTGGGCTAATGAAAAACTGTTTTTT
few	NA	TRBV20-1	TRBJ2-4	CSAASDWAPQYF	TGCAGTGCCGCCTCAGATTGGGCCCCTCAGTACTTC
NA	TRBD1	TRBV5-1	TRBJ1-5	CASSLGQGFGNQPQHF	TGCGCCAGCAGCTTGGGACAGGGGTTCGGCAATCAGCCCCAGCATTTT
NA	TRBD1	TRBV4-1	TRBJ1-2	CASSLSGRTGGNGYTF	TGCGCCAGCAGCCTTTCAGGGAGGACAGGGGGGAATGGCTACACCTTC
few	NA	TRBV12-3/TRBV12-4	TRBJ1-1	CASISGGNTEAFF	TGTGCCAGCATCTCGGGGGGGAACACTGAAGCTTTCTTT
few	NA	TRBV6-5	TRBJ2-4	CASSYSIGGGIQYF	TGTGCCAGCAGTTACTCGATTGGAGGTGGCATTCAGTACTTC
few	NA	TRBV14	TRBJ1-5	CASSQGSRQPQHF	TGTGCCAGCAGCCAAGGGTCGCGCCAGCCCCAGCATTTT
NA	NA	TRBV4-1	TRBJ1-3	CASSRDPGQRNTIYF	TGCGCCAGCAGCCGCGATCCCGGGCAGAGGAACACCATATATTTT
few	TRBD2	TRBV9	TRBJ2-1	CASSVANSGGYEQFF	TGTGCCAGCAGCGTAGCTAATAGCGGGGGCTATGAGCAGTTCTTC
few	NA	TRBV28	TRBJ2-1	CASSPRDGLRGNEQFF	TGTGCCAGCAGTCCTCGGGACGGCCTCCGGGGCAATGAGCAGTTCTTC
NA	NA	TRBV5-1	TRBJ1-2	CASSLGSGTRGYTF	TGCGCCAGCAGCCTCGGATCAGGGACACGAGGCTACACCTTC
NA	NA	TRBV25-1	TRBJ1-1	CASKKTGGGTEAFF	TGTGCCAGCAAAAAAACCGGGGGGGGCACTGAAGCTTTCTTT
NA	TRBD1	TRBV4-3	TRBJ1-1	CASSQDLPEGAMGLDTEAFF	TGCGCCAGCAGCCAAGATCTCCCTGAGGGGGCGATGGGGTTGGACACTGAAGCTTTCTTT
NA	TRBD1	TRBV5-1	TRBJ2-2	CASSLARGPTGELFF	TGCGCCAGCAGCTTGGCCAGGGGGCCGACGGGGGAGCTGTTTTTT
few	TRBD1	TRBV9	TRBJ2-1	CASEDRVSNEQFF	TGTGCCAGCGAGGACAGGGTAAGCAATGAGCAGTTCTTC
few	NA	TRBV18	TRBJ1-5	CASSDFEKPQHF	TGTGCCAGCTCAGACTTTGAGAAGCCCCAGCATTTT
once	NA	TRBV7-2	TRBJ2-1	CASSPPILANEQFF	TGTGCCAGCAGCCCCCCCATTCTAGCAAATGAGCAGTTCTTC
few	TRBD2	TRBV7-2	TRBJ2-7	CASSLARGGAVYEQYF	TGTGCCAGCAGCTTAGCCCGCGGGGGGGCTGTCTACGAGCAGTACTTC
NA	NA	TRBV20-1	TRBJ2-1	CSARASSPASYNEQFF	TGCAGTGCTAGAGCGTCTAGCCCAGCCTCCTACAATGAGCAGTTCTTC
NA	NA	TRBV15	TRBJ2-6	CATSRAGLSSGANVLTF	TGTGCCACCAGCAGAGCAGGGTTGAGCTCTGGGGCCAACGTCCTGACTTTC
few	TRBD2	TRBV29-1	TRBJ2-3	CSVEWVGASGGPITDTQYF	TGCAGCGTTGAATGGGTAGGGGCTAGCGGGGGGCCGATCACAGATACGCAGTATTTT
NA	TRBD1	TRBV2	TRBJ1-1	CASTLVGQGDTEAFF	TGTGCCAGCACCCTGGTGGGACAGGGGGACACTGAAGCTTTCTTT
few	NA	TRBV20-1	TRBJ2-1	CSATDPGTRGGNEQFF	TGCAGTGCTACCGATCCCGGGACCCGGGGTGGCAATGAGCAGTTCTTC
NA	NA	TRBV6-2/TRBV6-3	TRBJ1-1	CASVDGLGLEAFF	TGTGCCAGCGTCGACGGCCTCGGACTTGAAGCTTTCTTT
NA	NA	TRBV20-1	TRBJ2-1	CSASWDSANEQFF	TGCAGTGCTAGTTGGGACTCAGCGAATGAGCAGTTCTTC
NA	TRBD1	TRBV2	TRBJ1-1	CASTPRTGTMNTEAFF	TGTGCCAGCACCCCCAGGACAGGGACTATGAACACTGAAGCTTTCTTT
few	NA	TRBV10-3	TRBJ2-1	CAISEITAAAYNEQFF	TGTGCCATCAGTGAGATCACGGCTGCGGCCTACAATGAGCAGTTCTTC
NA	NA	TRBV18	TRBJ2-7	CASSNPVVHEQYF	TGTGCCAGCTCAAACCCAGTAGTTCACGAGCAGTACTTC
NA	TRBD1	TRBV12-3/TRBV12-4	TRBJ1-5	CASSPAGQGRNQPQHF	TGTGCCAGCAGCCCCGCTGGACAGGGACGCAATCAGCCCCAGCATTTT
NA	TRBD2	TRBV7-3	TRBJ2-7	CASSLTTSGHEQYF	TGTGCCAGCAGCTTAACGACTAGCGGCCATGAGCAGTACTTC
NA	NA	TRBV4-1	TRBJ1-1	CASSQEGWAEAFF	TGCGCCAGCAGCCAAGAGGGGTGGGCTGAAGCTTTCTTT
few	NA	TRBV20-1	TRBJ2-3	CSAPAQGTDTQYF	TGCAGTGCCCCGGCGCAGGGAACAGATACGCAGTATTTT
once	TRBD2	TRBV4-3	TRBJ2-1	CASSLGLAGRAYNEQFF	TGCGCCAGCAGCCTGGGACTAGCGGGGCGTGCTTACAATGAGCAGTTCTTC
few	NA	TRBV6-6	TRBJ1-2	CASSSGSGKDGYTF	TGTGCCAGCAGTTCTGGTTCAGGGAAAGATGGCTACACCTTC
NA	TRBD1	TRBV6-6	TRBJ2-4	CASRPTGGEAKNIQYF	TGTGCCAGCAGGCCGACAGGGGGAGAAGCCAAAAACATTCAGTACTTC
few	NA	TRBV29-1	TRBJ2-7	CSVNIGRRSGEQYF	TGCAGCGTTAATATAGGCCGACGCTCAGGCGAGCAGTACTTC
many	NA	TRBV12-3/TRBV12-4	TRBJ2-7	CASSRLHEQYF	TGTGCCAGCAGCCGACTTCACGAGCAGTACTTC
NA	NA	TRBV7-9	TRBJ1-2	CASSLFPQGSDYGYTF	TGTGCCAGCAGCTTATTCCCACAGGGTAGCGACTATGGCTACACCTTC
NA	NA	TRBV24-1	TRBJ2-7	CATSDPLTPTPYEQYF	TGTGCCACCAGTGACCCTCTGACACCTACTCCTTACGAGCAGTACTTC
NA	NA	TRBV2	TRBJ2-5	CASSRLDWVLYF	TGTGCCAGCAGCCGCCTCGACTGGGTACTGTACTTC
NA	NA	TRBV7-9	TRBJ1-1	CASRGSGLGNTEAFF	TGTGCCAGCAGGGGGTCGGGTTTGGGGAACACTGAAGCTTTCTTT
few	TRBD2	TRBV19	TRBJ2-3	CASTPSGTSAYTQYF	TGTGCCAGTACTCCGTCCGGGACTAGCGCCTATACGCAGTATTTT
few	NA	TRBV20-1	TRBJ2-1	CSARDRSQGQYNEQFF	TGCAGTGCTAGAGATCGAAGCCAGGGGCAGTACAATGAGCAGTTCTTC
NA	NA	TRBV4-1	TRBJ1-4	CASSQNRDPNEKLFF	TGCGCCAGCAGCCAGAACCGGGACCCTAATGAAAAACTGTTTTTT
NA	NA	TRBV2	TRBJ2-5	CAGSKDRQETQYF	TGTGCCGGCAGTAAAGACAGGCAAGAGACCCAGTACTTC
NA	TRBD2	TRBV20-1	TRBJ2-1	CSARESSGGSNEQFF	TGCAGTGCTAGAGAAAGTAGCGGGGGAAGTAATGAGCAGTTCTTC
NA	TRBD1	TRBV4-2	TRBJ2-3	CASSQELAGGLSTDTQYF	TGTGCCAGCAGCCAAGAGCTGGCAGGGGGCTTGAGCACAGATACGCAGTATTTT
NA	TRBD1	TRBV6-5	TRBJ1-1	CASSTGTGRNTEAFF	TGTGCCAGCAGTACCGGGACAGGGAGGAACACTGAAGCTTTCTTT
NA	NA	TRBV20-1	TRBJ1-1	CSASFSSGGSGEAFF	TGCAGTGCTAGTTTCTCATCGGGGGGCTCGGGTGAAGCTTTCTTT